This T cell receptor beta chain was observed in a study of blood T cell repertoires in COVID-19. About the study: The United States, Italy and Spain were the sources of the acute and convalescent COVID-19 samples. Sample material is recorded as cDNA or gDNA derived from T cells, B-cell-depleted T cells, or PBMCs.

CDR1 and CDR2 (germline): MGHRA, YSYEKL. This CDR3 contains 15 residues. Between the trimmed V and J ends, which lost 1 base and 7 bases, there was a span of 16 bases. In the authors' methods: Amplified reference gene primers provided the basis for estimating nucleated cell counts. Assay: immunoSEQ multiplex PCR; the TCRdb copy retains only in-frame clones and omits some. V, J and clone size were drawn from that table, and D and trimming were deduced from the DNA. The sample holds 25,000 to 40,000 clones, around 91% seen once. The sample consisted of peripheral blood. The TCR sequence derives from a man between 65 and 79 years old with active or convalescent COVID-19. This sequence joins TRBV4-1 and TRBJ1-1, with D possibly TRBD1 on 6 matching bases. In nucleotides, the CDR3 is TGCGCCAGCAGCCAAGGTCGAGCAGGGGCAAATGAAGCTTTCTTT. The encoded protein is CASSQGRAGANEAFF.